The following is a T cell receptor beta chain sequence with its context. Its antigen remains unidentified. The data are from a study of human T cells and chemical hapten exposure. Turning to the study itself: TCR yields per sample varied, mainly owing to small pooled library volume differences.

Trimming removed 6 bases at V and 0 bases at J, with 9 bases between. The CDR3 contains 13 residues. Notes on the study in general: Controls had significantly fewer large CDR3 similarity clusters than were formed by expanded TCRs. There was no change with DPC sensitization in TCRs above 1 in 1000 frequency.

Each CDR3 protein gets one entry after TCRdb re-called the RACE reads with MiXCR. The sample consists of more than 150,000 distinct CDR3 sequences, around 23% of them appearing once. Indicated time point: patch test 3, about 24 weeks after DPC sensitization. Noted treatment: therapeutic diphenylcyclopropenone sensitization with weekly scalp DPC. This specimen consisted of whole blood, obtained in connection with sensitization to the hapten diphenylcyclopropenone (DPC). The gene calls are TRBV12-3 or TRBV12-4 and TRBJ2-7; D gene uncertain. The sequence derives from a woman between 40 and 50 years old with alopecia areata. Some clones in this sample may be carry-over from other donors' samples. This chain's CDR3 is CASSSSTSYEQYF. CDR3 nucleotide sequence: TGTGCCAGCAGCTCCTCGACCTCCTACGAGCAGTACTTC.